These T cell receptor beta chains were read from a single sample in a study of T cell responses to AZD1222 COVID-19 vaccine. Assay used: immunoSEQ multiplex PCR; TCRdb lists only in-frame clones, some missing. The repertoire consists of some 170,000 clones, with 90% to 95% occurring once and the leading ten covering roughly 1%. Sequenced here: peripheral blood, sampled 28 days after the second dose of the MenACWY control vaccine. The receptors were sampled from an adult who received the MenACWY meningococcal vaccine as a control. CDR3s leave out the opening cysteine and the closing phenylalanine or tryptophan.

TRBV3-1/TRBV3-2,TRBJ2-7,ASRPRGVSYEQY
TRBV5-1,TRBJ2-1,ASSSDRDEQF
TRBV7-9,TRBJ1-1,ASSRTSGSTEAF
TRBV6-1,TRBJ1-4,ASSEGPRREKLF
TRBV28,TRBJ1-4,ATLQGTNEKLF
TRBV27,TRBJ2-7,ASSFEASYEQY
TRBV12-3/TRBV12-4,TRBJ1-1,ASSGTEAF
TRBV19,TRBJ1-3,ASRGPLRTIY
TRBV18,TRBJ2-3,ASSLMSTDTQY
TRBV3-1/TRBV3-2,TRBJ2-7,ASSQVVGGKSGYEQY
TRBV7-2,TRBJ2-7,ASSLEQGRSYEQY
TRBV4-3,TRBJ2-7,ASSQASGGMQY
TRBV15,TRBJ2-2,ATSRPGLELF
TRBV6-2/TRBV6-3,TRBJ1-5,ASSYSGTGMNQPQH
TRBV2,TRBJ1-5,ASRATGGAGQPQH
TRBV21-1,TRBJ1-4,ASSKAGRGVSNEKLF
TRBV27,TRBJ2-3,ASSPSRDRRTDTQY
TRBV7-2,TRBJ2-3,ASSLGAGPRTDTQY
TRBV5-8,TRBJ1-2,ASTPGTEYGYT
TRBV10-3,TRBJ1-5,AISEVGATRQPQH
TRBV4-1,TRBJ1-2,ASRRTGSSLGYT
TRBV5-1,TRBJ2-6,ASSFSPSSGANVLT
TRBV6-2/TRBV6-3,TRBJ1-5,ASSFLPLTGGAPGQPQH
TRBV5-4,TRBJ2-7,ASSLEGAEQY
TRBV7-3,TRBJ1-2,ASSPNSNYGYT
TRBV10-2,TRBJ2-1,ASRDFTGGNNEQF
TRBV5-4,TRBJ1-3,ASSVGQTGNTIY
TRBV18,TRBJ2-3,ASSPLAGGLTDTQY
TRBV6-2/TRBV6-3,TRBJ2-7,ASSYPPGRTYEQY
TRBV19,TRBJ1-1,ASSSGASGARGF
TRBV18,TRBJ1-6,ASSPDIMGGSPLH
TRBV6-5,TRBJ1-4,ASSWDLNEKLF
TRBV19,TRBJ1-2,ASNQPGQLNYGYT
TRBV6-5,TRBJ1-1,ASRGQGALTEAF
TRBV5-6,TRBJ1-6,ASSLAAGTGWLSPLH
TRBV11-2,TRBJ2-2,ASSLLGNAGELF
TRBV4-3,TRBJ1-2,ASSQEGIGGYGYT
TRBV9,TRBJ2-3,ASSVDSGYTDTQY
TRBV5-4,TRBJ2-7,ASSRGRVLDEQY
TRBV6-5,TRBJ1-2,ASREGGDYGYT
TRBV6-4,TRBJ2-7,ASSEGQGGEQY
TRBV6-5,TRBJ2-5,ASSLTSGGAETQY
TRBV3-1/TRBV3-2,TRBJ1-2,ASSLGQGNGYT
TRBV7-2,TRBJ1-4,ASTPGGLANEKLF
TRBV15,TRBJ1-1,ATSRGGFVGENTEAF
TRBV5-8,TRBJ1-1,ASSIRPGQGSEAF
TRBV7-3,TRBJ2-5,ASSPGLDQETQY
TRBV2,TRBJ2-1,ASSGRLNRYEQF
TRBV28,TRBJ1-2,ASRGGGRVYGYT
TRBV15,TRBJ1-1,ATSTRQGRWEAF
TRBV4-1,TRBJ1-2,ASSQQGLGYT
TRBV4-1,TRBJ2-1,ASSQDSLRKVGYNEQF
TRBV5-5,TRBJ2-4,ASSPGQVNIQY
TRBV6-5,TRBJ1-4,ARNRDNNEKLF
TRBV19,TRBJ1-2,ASGHGRPGPNYGYT
TRBV18,TRBJ1-5,ASSPQDFNQPQH
TRBV5-4,TRBJ2-1,ASSTGTRGNNEQF
TRBV5-1,TRBJ2-5,ASSLVLGARETQY